The entry below describes one T cell receptor (beta chain). The antigen it recognizes is unknown. No base qualities exist here, and no much larger clone lies one base off it. The data belong to a study of T-cell reconstitution after alpha-beta-depleted transplantation in children listed by TCRdb under 2016. Concerning the study at large: The study quantitatively tracked T-cell immune reconstitution after TCRalphabeta/CD19-depleted allogeneic hematopoietic cell transplantation in children using TCR repertoire profiling.

Library preparation employed PCR. TCRdb lists the instrument as Illumina HiSeq 2500. TCR libraries were prepared with molecular barcoding, using unique molecular identifiers to normalize TCRbeta repertoire quantification. Starting from the raw public reads, TCRdb applied fastp trimming at Q25, assembled clones with MiXCR and retained in-frame beta chains. Rows with a matching CDR3 protein are joined into one entry that keeps the most common DNA and genes. This sample comprises some 830,000 distinct CDR3 sequences, roughly 16% of them detected only once. Of the sample, approximately 5% falls within the top ten clones. This specimen's treatment or condition label, per the study, means: allogeneic hematopoietic cell transplantation with graft depleted of TCRalphabeta T cells and CD19 B cells. The children who served as transplant recipients had been given grafts of TCRalphabeta/CD19-depleted allogeneic hematopoietic cells.

At the junction V is shortened by 5 bases and J by 2 bases; bases outside the gene matches: 1. Measured from the cysteine to the phenylalanine, the CDR3 is 13 residues long. Here the CDR3 DNA is all that survives: 39 bases in frame from base 1. CDR1 and CDR2, per the germline V gene (reference sequence), are GTSNPN and SVGIG. What the authors observed across the whole study: The apparently early recovery of alphabetaT-cell counts about two months after transplant reportedly depended on only several hundred rapidly expanded clones that came from non-depleted graft cells. In some patients, high TCRbeta diversity at day 60 was attributed to recipient T cells and intrathymic progenitors that had survived conditioning. Over subsequent months, a decline in hyperexpanded clone frequencies was noted, and after one year, T-cell counts and TCRbeta diversity were mostly ascribed to newly produced T cells.

Recombination joined TRBV30 with TRBJ2-1, with TRBD2 matching 9 junction bases. The sequenced sample was PBMCs, mostly from graft donor cells, obtained 360 days after TCRalphabeta/CD19-depleted stem cell transplant. The sequence was collected from a male patient under 18 who had a stem cell transplant for acute lymphoblastic leukemia, so the T cells may come from the graft donor. The DNA sequence reads TGTGCCTGGGCGGGGGGGCCCTACAATGAGCAGTTCTTC. Translated, this gives CAWAGGPYNEQFF.